Shown below are 9 T cell receptor beta chains from a single sample sequenced in a study of blood T cell repertoires in COVID-19. The repertoire was sequenced with immunoSEQ multiplex PCR; TCRdb's copy has only in-frame clones and lacks some. The sample has 400,000 or so clones, 80% to 95% seen once; the top ten hold 0.6%. Sequencing input: PBMCs or T cells enriched from blood (not recorded which). Receptors were obtained from a man aged 18 to 29 who had recovered from COVID-19.

This sequence joins TRBV2 and TRBJ1-6; D gene uncertain. Trimming stripped 6 bases from V and 9 bases from J, with 12 bases between. Germline CDR1 reads SNHLY; CDR2 reads FYNNEI. This CDR3 contains 13 residues. CDR3 nucleotide sequence: TGTGCCAGCAGCGCTGATCGTAGTTCACCCCTCCACTTT. Translating it yields CASSADRSSPLHF.

The chain links TRBV9 to TRBJ2-7; 11 bases align to TRBD2. The J segment lost 2 bases and the V segment lost 0 bases, leaving 4 bases of the junction unmatched. The germline V gene has CDR1 SGDLS and CDR2 YYNGEE. The CDR3 has 16 residues. CDR3 in DNA: TGTGCCAGCAGCGTAGGGTCGACTAGCGGGGCCTACGAGCAGTACTTC. It codes for CASSVGSTSGAYEQYF.

The DNA of the CDR3 is TGTGCCAGTAGTATGGTGGGGGCGCTTGAAGCTTTCTTT. Residues: CASSMVGALEAFF. This chain connects TRBV19 to TRBJ1-1, with D maybe TRBD1 (6 bases). Trimming removed 3 bases from V and 7 bases from J, with 12 bases in between. The length of the CDR3 is 13 residues. Germline assignment: CDR1 LNHDA and CDR2 SQIVND (reference sequence).

The V gene is TRBV6-1, the J gene TRBJ2-7, with 7 bases lining up with TRBD2. The CDR3 loop spans 17 amino acids. Germline V gives CDR1 MNHNS, CDR2 SASEGT. The V and J ends lost 2 bases and 5 bases, in that order; junction bases with no gene match: 15. Written as DNA, the CDR3 is TGTGCCAGCAGTGAAACAGCGGGATGGGAAATGGTAGACGAGCAGTACTTC. Translating it yields CASSETAGWEMVDEQYF.

This sequence joins TRBV30 and TRBJ1-5; D is uncertain. Trimming removed 0 bases from V and 6 bases from J, with 15 bases in between. Looked up from germline, CDR1 is GTSNPN and CDR2 is SVGIG (reference sequence). The CDR3 is 15 residues long. CDR3: CAWSVLRGSSQPQHF. CDR3 DNA: TGTGCCTGGAGTGTACTCAGAGGGTCGAGTCAGCCCCAGCATTTT.

This clone was detected only once. The chain couples TRBV7-9 to TRBJ2-5; 9 bases map to TRBD2. The V gene end was trimmed by 1 base and the J gene end by 5 bases; junction bases not matched to a gene: 14. Germline CDR1 and CDR2: SEHNR and FQNEAQ (reference sequence). The CDR3 covers 18 residues. The CDR3 here is CASSLDWLAGPSGETQYF. The CDR3 nucleotides read TGTGCCAGCAGCTTAGACTGGCTAGCGGGGCCCTCGGGGGAGACCCAGTACTTC.

The J gene is TRBJ2-7, the V gene TRBV23-1, with unresolved D. TRBV23-1 is labeled an ORF, and its function is uncertain. The CDR3 spans 12 residues. Deletions cut 2 bases from V and 5 bases from J, with 7 bases between. The chain's CDR3 is CASSQRAHEQYF. CDR3 sequence (DNA): TGCGCCAGCAGTCAAAGAGCCCACGAGCAGTACTTC.

The V and J genes are TRBV24-1 and TRBJ2-3, with 8 bases fitting TRBD2. Germline V lookup: CDR1 KGHDR, CDR2 SFDVKD. The CDR3 is 17 residues long. The V segment lost 3 bases and the J segment 2 bases; nucleotides outside the gene matches: 9. The CDR3 nucleotides read TGTGCCACCAGTGATCCCTCAGTACTAGCGGACACAGATACGCAGTATTTT. This encodes CATSDPSVLADTDTQYF.

The chain has TRBV27 and TRBJ2-2; D ambiguous. The V end was cut by 6 bases, the J end by 6 bases, with 14 bases between. This CDR3 comprises 14 residues. Germline V gives CDR1 MNHEY, CDR2 SMNVEV (reference sequence). CDR3 coding DNA: TGTGCCAGCAGATTCAAACCAAACTCCGGGGAGCTGTTTTTT. Its translation: CASRFKPNSGELFF.